The sequence of this TCR beta chain was determined in a study of cytomegalovirus exposure and HLA in healthy donors. As regards this clone: Antigen: not known.

Findings and caveats of the study: Through in vitro validation, a few CMV-associated chains were shown to be specific for CMV antigens.

TCRdb keeps only in-frame clones here, not all; method: immunoSEQ multiplex PCR. The table records about 330,000 clones, 86% of them present only once. The V segment lost 2 bases and the J segment 6 bases; nucleotides outside the gene matches: 6. The CDR3 contains 15 residues. The TCR sequence derives from a woman between 18 and 29 years old in good health and CMV-seronegative. The genes are TRBV23-1 and TRBJ2-3; 9 bases line up with TRBD2. TRBV23-1 is annotated as an ORF whose role is uncertain. The specimen sequenced was PBMCs. CDR3 amino acids: CASSQPGLASDTQYF. The CDR3 DNA follows: TGCGCCAGCAGTCAACCGGGACTAGCTTCTGATACGCAGTATTTT.